This T cell receptor beta chain was sequenced during a study of beta chain features in type 1 diabetes. Study-wide context: On cell yields, gender and age, patients and healthy donors were similar. General observations from the study: PCR could preferentially amplify shorter templates, alike in patients and controls. Type 1 diabetes patients had moderately but significantly shorter TCRB CDR3s in all four CD4+ subsets.

From germline, CDR1 is SGHRS and CDR2 YFSETQ. There are 13 residues in the CDR3. This clone was observed a handful of times. The antigen is unknown. The junction departs from germline at one end; a sequencing error may be responsible. Expressed TCRB transcripts were sequenced because the isolated RNA had all been reverse transcribed beforehand. Libraries were prepared by immunoSEQ multiplex PCR; TCRdb keeps only in-frame clonotypes and omits some of them. The sample has 15,000 to 19,000 clones, 40% to 55% seen once. The specimen sequenced was stem cell memory CD4+ T cells from blood. This clonotype was obtained from a woman aged 35 to 49 in good health. The J gene is TRBJ1-1, the V gene TRBV5-1, with 10 bases fitting TRBD1. The CDR3 bases are TGCGCCAGCACGACCGACAGGGGGCCTGAGGCTTTCTTT. It codes for CASTTDRGPEAFF.